Shown below are 30 T cell receptor beta chains from a single sample sequenced in a study of graft-versus-host responses after intestinal transplantation. Libraries were prepared by immunoSEQ multiplex PCR; TCRdb keeps only in-frame clonotypes and omits some of them. Found here are 15,000 or so clones, 25% to 35% of them singletons; the top ten hold over 3.5%. This material consisted of alloreactive CD4+ T cells from a mixed lymphocyte reaction culture, taken before intestinal transplant. Specified subset: CFSE-low proliferating T cells sorted from roughly six-day pre-transplant mixed lymphocyte reaction (GvH or HvG direction). The receptors stem from a human patient who received an intestinal transplant.

This clone was counted a few times. The rearrangement links TRBV19 to TRBJ1-2; D gene uncertain. The CDR3 covers 15 residues. V shed 3 bases and J shed 2 bases, with 13 bases lying between them. Germline V gives CDR1 LNHDA, CDR2 SQIVND (reference sequence). CDR3 residues: CASSIGQTENYGYTF. CDR3 nucleotide sequence: TGTGCCAGTAGTATTGGGCAGACCGAAAACTATGGCTACACCTTC.

This chain uses TRBV7-9 with TRBJ1-4; 8 nucleotides match TRBD1. The CDR3 consists of 14 residues. V trimming: 5 bases; J trimming: 6 bases; junction bases outside the gene matches: 5. Germline-derived CDR1 and CDR2 are SEHNR and FQNEAQ (reference sequence). Here the CDR3 DNA reads TGTGCCAGCAGCAGGCAGGACAGGGATGAAAAACTGTTTTTT. Residues: CASSRQDRDEKLFF.

By frequency in the sample, this clone is medium-sized (0.01 to 0.1%). V usage is TRBV28 and J usage is TRBJ1-3; possibly TRBD1 for D (5 bases). The germline V gene has CDR1 MDHEN and CDR2 SYDVKM. With 10 bases removed from V and 7 bases from J, the gap between germline ends came to 20 bases. The CDR3 consists of 14 residues. CDR3 residues: CAIWDGRRRNTIYF. DNA of the CDR3: TGTGCCATCTGGGACGGCCGACGGCGGAACACCATATATTTT. Combining the CDR3 with reference TRBV28 and TRBJ1-3 gives the whole variable domain DVKVTQSSRYLVKRTGEKVFLECVQDMDHENMFWYRQDPGLGLRLIYFSYDVKMKEKGDIPEGYSVSREKKERFSLILESASTNQTSMYLCAIWDGRRRNTIYFGEGSWLTVV.

The rearrangement joins TRBV18 to TRBJ1-1, with D possibly TRBD1 on 6 matching bases. This CDR3 is 14 amino acids long. The germline V gene has CDR1 KGHSH and CDR2 LQKENI. With 5 bases removed from V and 1 base from J, the gap between germline ends came to 11 bases. The CDR3 nucleotides are TGTGCCAGCTCATCAAAGGACAGGAACACTGAAGCTTTCTTT. This encodes CASSSKDRNTEAFF.

Comments on this clone: A much larger clone differs by one base, so this may be a read error. The chain links TRBV7-8 to TRBJ1-1; D unresolved. The length of the CDR3 is 11 residues. Germline assignment: CDR1 SGHVS and CDR2 FQNEAQ. The V end was cut by 1 base, the J end by 4 bases, with 1 base between. CDR3 amino acids: CASSLGTEAFF. The CDR3, as DNA: TGTGCCAGCAGCTTAGGCACTGAAGCTTTCTTT.

The genes are TRBV7-3 and TRBJ2-4; TRBD2 matches 10 bases. Per germline, CDR1 SGHTA and CDR2 FQGTGA. Trimming cost V 2 bases and J 1 base; bases outside gene matches: 8. This CDR3 comprises 18 residues. The CDR3 sequence: CASSLRIAGGGAKNIQYF. CDR3 DNA: TGTGCCAGCAGCTTACGGATAGCGGGAGGAGGGGCCAAAAACATTCAGTACTTC.

The chain recombines TRBV11-2 with TRBJ2-5, with 8 positions matching TRBD2. The DNA end favors TRBJ2-7, so the J call may be wrong. The germline V gene encodes CDR1 SGHAT and CDR2 FQNNGV. The CDR3 sequence is 14 residues long. The chain's CDR3 is CASSLGLETYEQYF. The CDR3, as DNA: TGTGCCAGCAGCTTGGGACTAGAGACCTACGAGCAGTACTTC.

This clone was detected a few times. CDR3 sequence reads: CASSPKTGGFYNSPLHF. In nucleotides, the CDR3 is TGTGCCAGCTCACCAAAGACAGGGGGCTTTTATAATTCACCCCTCCACTTT. The genes are TRBV18 and TRBJ1-6; 10 bases are a match to TRBD1. Unmatched junction bases numbered 5, after V lost 2 bases and J lost 4 bases. CDR1 is KGHSH and CDR2 is LQKENI in the germline V gene. The CDR3 extends over 17 amino acids.

A few counts support this clone. V gene TRBV18 combines with J gene TRBJ2-3; 9 bases align to TRBD2. Germline CDR1 is KGHSH and CDR2 is LQKENI. The CDR3 sequence is 18 residues long. V lost 2 bases, J lost 0 bases, and 9 bases stayed unmatched. The CDR3 reads CASSPIMIAGASTDTQYF. The DNA of the CDR3 is TGTGCCAGCTCACCAATAATGATAGCGGGGGCTAGCACAGATACGCAGTATTTT.

The chain employs TRBV19 and TRBJ2-6, with 9 nucleotides matching TRBD2. The CDR3 is made up of 17 amino acids. Trimming took 1 base from V and 2 from J; bases not matched to a gene: 3. Per germline, CDR1 LNHDA and CDR2 SQIVND (reference sequence). In DNA, the CDR3 is TGTGCCAGTAGTATAGGGCTAGCGGGAACTGGGGCCAACGTCCTGACTTTC. Residues: CASSIGLAGTGANVLTF.

This clone has more than one count but fewer than ten. This rearrangement joins TRBV5-4 to TRBJ2-3, with unresolved D. This CDR3 has 15 residues. Germline CDR1 and CDR2: SGHNT and YYREEE (reference sequence). V lost 2 bases and J lost 0, with 10 bases in between. The CDR3 coding sequence is TGTGCCAGCAGCTTACTGGAATCTAGCACAGATACGCAGTATTTT. This sequence encodes CASSLLESSTDTQYF.

By proportion, this clone is medium-sized. This chain uses TRBV6-6 with TRBJ2-3; tentatively, D is TRBD1 (5 bases). V was cut by 3 bases and J by 2 bases, with 9 bases left in between. This CDR3 spans 14 amino acids. Germline CDR1 is MNHNY and CDR2 is SVGAGI (reference sequence). CDR3 sequence: CASSYGRVTDTQYF. The CDR3 DNA reads TGTGCCAGCAGTTATGGCAGGGTCACAGATACGCAGTATTTT.

The chain links TRBV5-6 to TRBJ1-5; 7 bases are a match to TRBD1. CDR3 length equals 16 residues. CDR1 and CDR2 (germline): SGHDT, YYEEEE. Trimming cost V 3 bases and J 0 bases; bases outside gene matches: 6. The chain's CDR3 is CASSSLGGYSNQPQHF. The CDR3 nucleotides are TGTGCCAGCAGCTCACTAGGGGGCTATAGCAATCAGCCCCAGCATTTT.

This clone was found a few times. This chain links TRBV28 with TRBJ2-7; 11 positions match TRBD2. Per the germline V gene, CDR1 is MDHEN and CDR2 is SYDVKM. The CDR3 loop spans 15 amino acids. V shed 6 bases and J 4 bases; nucleotides not matched to a gene: 8. In DNA form, the CDR3 reads TGTGCCAGCAGATATGGACTAGCGGGTTCTTACGAGCAGTACTTC. Its translation: CASRYGLAGSYEQYF.

This sequence joins TRBV28 and TRBJ2-7; TRBD1 matches 7 bases. In germline, CDR1 is MDHEN, CDR2 SYDVKM. The CDR3 is made up of 14 amino acids. Unmatched junction bases numbered 12, after V lost 5 bases and J lost 8 bases. The CDR3 reads CASSVRQGSYQQYF. The CDR3 DNA follows: TGTGCCAGCAGTGTACGACAGGGCTCTTACCAGCAGTACTTC.

The rearrangement links TRBV6-1 to TRBJ2-7; 8 bases line up with TRBD2. V lost 7 bases, J lost 0 bases, and 8 bases stayed unmatched. The CDR3 has 15 amino acids. CDR1 and CDR2 from the germline V gene are MNHNS and SASEGT. The CDR3 DNA follows: TGTGCCAGCACCCCACTAGCGGCAATCTCCTACGAGCAGTACTTC. Residues: CASTPLAAISYEQYF.

This clone was recorded a few times. The chain joins TRBV7-2 to TRBJ2-7; D tentatively fits TRBD1 or TRBD2 (5 bases each). The CDR3 consists of 14 residues. Germline values: CDR1 SGHTA, CDR2 FQGNSA. V lost 5 bases and J 4 bases, leaving 15 bases between the germline ends. The CDR3 bases are TGTGCCAGCAGCAGTGGATATTGGGGGTACGAGCAGTACTTC. This encodes CASSSGYWGYEQYF. Supplemented by reference TRBV7-2 and TRBJ2-7, the full variable domain reads GAGVSQSPSNKVTEKGKDVELRCDPISGHTALYWYRQSLGQGLEFLIYFQGNSAPDKSGLPSDRFSAERTGGSVSTLTIQRTQQEDSAVYLCASSSGYWGYEQYFGPGTRLTVT.

The chain employs TRBV7-8 and TRBJ2-7; unclear D gene. CDR1 and CDR2 from the germline V gene are SGHVS and FQNEAQ. The CDR3 sequence is 14 residues long. The germline V and J ends were trimmed by 3 bases and 2 bases, with 11 bases remaining between them. CDR3: CASSLDGATYEQYF. CDR3 bases: TGTGCCAGCAGCTTGGACGGTGCAACCTACGAGCAGTACTTC. The whole variable domain, remainder taken from reference TRBV7-8 and TRBJ2-7, is GAGVSQSPRYKVAKRGQDVALRCDPISGHVSLFWYQQALGQGPEFLTYFQNEAQLDKSGLPSDRFFAERPEGSVSTLKIQRTQQEDSAVYLCASSLDGATYEQYFGPGTRLTVT.

V and J are TRBV6-1 and TRBJ2-3; 10 bases match TRBD1. This CDR3 is built from 12 residues. Germline CDR1 reads MNHNS; CDR2 reads SASEGT. Trimming cost V 6 bases and J 6 bases; bases outside gene matches: 0. The CDR3 sequence: CASRTGGDTQYF. The CDR3 DNA is TGTGCCAGCAGGACAGGGGGCGATACGCAGTATTTT.

By proportion, this clone is medium-sized. The V gene is TRBV5-1, the J gene TRBJ1-4; D call uncertain. The CDR3 totals 15 residues. Per the germline V gene, CDR1 is SGHRS and CDR2 is YFSETQ. V was pared by 3 bases and J by 6 bases, with 15 bases between. This CDR3 reads CASSSSRWGDEKLFF. The CDR3 DNA is TGCGCCAGCAGCTCCTCACGGTGGGGTGATGAAAAACTGTTTTTT.

This clone was recorded a few times. This chain's CDR3 is CASSLLGRGAKNIQYF. The CDR3 bases are TGTGCCAGCAGTTTACTCGGAAGAGGTGCCAAAAACATTCAGTACTTC. This sequence joins TRBV27 and TRBJ2-4, with D hard to call. V gave up 2 bases and J gave up 1 base, with 12 bases separating them. The CDR3 sequence is 16 residues long. Germline V gives CDR1 MNHEY, CDR2 SMNVEV (reference sequence).

There are a few counts of this clone. The gene calls are TRBV2 and TRBJ2-3; D may be TRBD2 (6 bases). The V gene lost 5 bases and the J gene lost 1 base, with 10 bases spanning the gap. Germline CDR1 is SNHLY and CDR2 is FYNNEI. The CDR3 length is 14 residues. DNA of the CDR3: TGTGCCAGCAGTTGGACTATCCGCACAGATACGCAGTATTTT. It specifies CASSWTIRTDTQYF. Filled out from reference TRBV2 and TRBJ2-3, the complete variable domain reads EPEVTQTPSHQVTQMGQEVILRCVPISNHLYFYWYRQILGQKVEFLVSFYNNEISEKSEIFDDQFSVERPDGSNFTLKIRSTKLEDSAMYFCASSWTIRTDTQYFGPGTRLTVL.

The rearrangement links TRBV5-5 to TRBJ1-1; possibly TRBD1 for D (6 bases). CDR1 is SGHKS and CDR2 is YYEKEE in the germline V gene (reference sequence). The CDR3 contains 14 residues. Trimming took off 5 bases at V and 2 bases at J, with 13 bases between the two ends. This chain's CDR3 is CASSRDRLNTEAFF. The CDR3 region has the DNA TGTGCCAGCAGTCGCGACAGGCTCAACACTGAAGCTTTCTTT. Supplemented by reference TRBV5-5 and TRBJ1-1, the full variable domain reads DAGVTQSPTHLIKTRGQQVTLRCSPISGHKSVSWYQQVLGQGPQFIFQYYEKEERGRGNFPDRFSARQFPNYSSELNVNALLLGDSALYLCASSRDRLNTEAFFGQGTRLTVV.

The table lists this clone with a few counts. The chain employs TRBV6-1 and TRBJ1-3; D remains ambiguous. Trimming shortened V by 5 bases and J by 2 bases, and 13 bases separated the two germline ends. This CDR3 has 15 amino acids. Germline CDR1 MNHNS, CDR2 SASEGT. The CDR3 nucleotides are TGTGCCAGCAGTTCTTGGGTCGAGGCTGGAAACACCATATATTTT. This gives the protein CASSSWVEAGNTIYF.

This clone has only a few counts. V usage is TRBV5-1 and J usage is TRBJ2-1; the D gene is possibly TRBD1 (5 bases). Germline V gene sequence: CDR1 SGHRS, CDR2 YFSETQ. This CDR3 region has 14 residues. V was shortened by 5 bases and J by 7 bases, with 16 bases between the two germline ends. DNA for the CDR3: TGCGCCAGCAGAGAAGAAGGGGCACGGAATGAGCAGTTCTTC. Residues: CASREEGARNEQFF.

The chain uses TRBV6-1 and TRBJ1-1; D is ambiguous. The germline V and J ends were trimmed by 8 bases and 1 base, with 8 bases remaining between them. CDR3 length: 12 residues. Germline CDR1 is MNHNS and CDR2 is SASEGT. CDR3 region: CASRDRNTEAFF. DNA for the CDR3: TGTGCCAGCCGAGATAGGAACACTGAAGCTTTCTTT.

This clone rates as medium-sized. The V gene is TRBV10-1, the J gene TRBJ2-7; weak D call: TRBD2 (5 bases). The CDR3 runs to 15 residues. Germline loops: CDR1 WNHNN, CDR2 SYGVQD (reference sequence). Trimming shortened V by 3 bases and J by 2 bases, and 14 bases separated the two germline ends. CDR3 sequence reads: CASSDLWRVAYEQYF. The DNA of the CDR3 is TGCGCCAGCAGTGACCTCTGGCGGGTGGCCTACGAGCAGTACTTC.

The rearrangement links TRBV28 to TRBJ1-2, with D perhaps matching TRBD1 (5 bases). The CDR3 length is 17 residues. V was shortened by 6 bases and J by 4 bases, with 24 bases between the two germline ends. The germline V gene encodes CDR1 MDHEN and CDR2 SYDVKM. Written as DNA, the CDR3 is TGTGCCAGCAGGGCAGGGACTTTGGCTTTCGGGGGCTATGGCTACACCTTC. It specifies CASRAGTLAFGGYGYTF.

The rearrangement joins TRBV7-2 to TRBJ2-1; TRBD2 matches 13 bases. The J segment lost 4 bases and the V segment lost 0 bases, leaving 9 bases of the junction unmatched. The germline gives CDR1 SGHTA, CDR2 FQGNSA. CDR3 length: 19 amino acids. CDR3 nucleotide sequence: TGTGCCAGCAGCTTAGCGGGGACTAGCGGGAAGCCGAGGTACAATGAGCAGTTCTTC. This codes for CASSLAGTSGKPRYNEQFF.

This sequence joins TRBV5-6 and TRBJ1-2; 8 bases match TRBD1. The CDR3 is 12 residues long. Germline V CDR1 and CDR2: SGHDT, YYEEEE. J gave up 6 bases and V 5 bases, and 3 bases lay outside the gene matches. Here the CDR3 reads CASRRTGNGYTF. In nucleotides, the CDR3 is TGTGCCAGCAGACGGACAGGGAATGGCTACACCTTC.